This T cell receptor (beta chain) originates from a study of Ad26.COV2.S vaccination and SARS-CoV-2 variants. Study background: The authors gave Ad26.COV2.S intramuscularly, either once or twice 56 days apart.

The treatment was: over 15 received Ad26.COV2.S at low or high dose, single or two shots; roughly five received placebo; per-sample allocation not given. Sampling occurred on day 63 after the first vaccine or placebo injection. Boston hosted the donor, who was an adult aged 18-55 years. Profiling relied on immunoSEQ multiplex PCR, and the TCRdb table lists in-frame clones only, not all of them. Here the sample spans hundreds of thousands of clones, more than 85% being singletons. Study-level findings and limits: Post-vaccination breadth of spike-specific CD8+ and CD4+ T cell responses was reportedly substantial.

There are a few counts of this clone. Its antigen remains unknown. The junction had 9 bases not matched to a gene; V was cut back by 5 bases and J by 3 bases. This CDR3 spans 16 amino acids. Germline values: CDR1 SGHTA, CDR2 FQGNSA. The sequence was obtained from a person between 18 and 59 years old who received the Ad26.COV2.S COVID-19 vaccine or a placebo. V gene TRBV7-2 combines with J gene TRBJ2-5; TRBD1 aligns across 10 bases. This sample comprised peripheral blood, obtained in a trial of Ad26.COV2.S vaccine versus placebo. CDR3 region: CASSPNDGTGEETQYF. The CDR3 DNA reads TGTGCCAGCAGCCCTAACGACGGGACAGGGGAAGAGACCCAGTACTTC.